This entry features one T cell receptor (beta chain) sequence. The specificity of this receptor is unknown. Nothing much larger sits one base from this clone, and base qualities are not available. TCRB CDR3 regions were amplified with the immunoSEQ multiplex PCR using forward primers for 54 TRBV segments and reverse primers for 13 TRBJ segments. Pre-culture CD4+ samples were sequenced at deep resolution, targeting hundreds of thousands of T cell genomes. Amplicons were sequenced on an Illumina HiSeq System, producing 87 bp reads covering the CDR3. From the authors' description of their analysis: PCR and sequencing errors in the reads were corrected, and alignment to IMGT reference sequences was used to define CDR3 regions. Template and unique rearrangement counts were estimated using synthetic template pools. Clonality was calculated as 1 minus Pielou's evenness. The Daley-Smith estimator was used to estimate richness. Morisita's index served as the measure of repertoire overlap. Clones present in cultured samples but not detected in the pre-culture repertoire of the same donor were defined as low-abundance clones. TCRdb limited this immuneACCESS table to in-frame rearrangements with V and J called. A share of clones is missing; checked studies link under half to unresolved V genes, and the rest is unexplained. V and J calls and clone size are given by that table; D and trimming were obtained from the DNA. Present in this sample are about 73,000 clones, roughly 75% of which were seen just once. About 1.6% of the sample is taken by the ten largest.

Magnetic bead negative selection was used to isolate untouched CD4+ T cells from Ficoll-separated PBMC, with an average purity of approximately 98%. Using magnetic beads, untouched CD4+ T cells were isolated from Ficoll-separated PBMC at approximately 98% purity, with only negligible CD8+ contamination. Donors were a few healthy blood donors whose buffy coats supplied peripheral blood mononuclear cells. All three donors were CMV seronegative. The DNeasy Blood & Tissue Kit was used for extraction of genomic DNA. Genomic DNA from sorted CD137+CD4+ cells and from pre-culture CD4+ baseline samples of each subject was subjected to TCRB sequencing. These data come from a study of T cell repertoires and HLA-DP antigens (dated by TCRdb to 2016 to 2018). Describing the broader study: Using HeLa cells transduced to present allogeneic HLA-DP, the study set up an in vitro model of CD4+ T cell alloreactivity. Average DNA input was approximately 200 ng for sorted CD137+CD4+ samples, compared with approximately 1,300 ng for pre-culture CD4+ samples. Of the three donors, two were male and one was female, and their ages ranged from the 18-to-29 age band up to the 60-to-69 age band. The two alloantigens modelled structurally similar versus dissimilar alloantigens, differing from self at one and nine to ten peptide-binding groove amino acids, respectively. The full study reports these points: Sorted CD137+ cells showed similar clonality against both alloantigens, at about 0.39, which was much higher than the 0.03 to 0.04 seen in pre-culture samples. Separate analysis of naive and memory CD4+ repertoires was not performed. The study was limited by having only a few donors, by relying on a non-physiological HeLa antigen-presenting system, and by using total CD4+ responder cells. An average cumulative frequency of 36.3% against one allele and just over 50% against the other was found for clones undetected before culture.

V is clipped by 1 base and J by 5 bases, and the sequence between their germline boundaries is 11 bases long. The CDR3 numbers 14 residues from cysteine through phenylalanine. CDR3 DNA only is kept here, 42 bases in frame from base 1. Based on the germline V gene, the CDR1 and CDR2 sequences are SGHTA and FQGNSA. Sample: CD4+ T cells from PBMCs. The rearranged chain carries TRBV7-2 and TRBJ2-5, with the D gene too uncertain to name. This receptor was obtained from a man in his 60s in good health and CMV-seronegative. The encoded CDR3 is CASSLDYNGETQYF. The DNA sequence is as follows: TGTGCCAGCAGCTTAGACTATAACGGGGAGACCCAGTACTTC.